This T cell receptor beta chain was sequenced in a study of cytomegalovirus exposure and HLA in healthy donors (dated by TCRdb to 2015 to 2018). General notes on the study: An earlier analysis of 587 of the donors reported about 260 Gb of sequence data and around 110 million unique TCR beta sequences obtained from 180 million or so T cells. Of the roughly 400 genotyped donors, approximately 81% were placed in the genetic ancestry cluster associated with self-reported Caucasian donors. Typing coverage varied by locus: about 620-630 donors for A, B, C, DRB1 and DQB1; roughly 510 for DQA1; nearly 610 for DPA1; approximately 450 for DPB1. In a later genetic analysis, genome-wide SNP genotypes for about three fifths of the roughly 670 donors were used, and that subset was treated as a discovery cohort. An early release covering approximately 600 HLA-typed donors comprised about 300 gigabases of sequencing data and roughly 86 million unique TCR sequences. A separate validation cohort of about 110 different subjects was used in addition to the roughly 670-subject first cohort. Five DR-DQ haplotypes were handled as single units for association and clustering because linkage in the cohort was strong. All discovery cohort repertoires had been generated using a single sequencing platform. The study used immunosequencing to profile the T cell repertoires of hundreds of subjects and linked those repertoires to cytomegalovirus serostatus. A later analysis re-examined previously published TCR beta repertoires from roughly 720 donors and added high-resolution HLA genotyping to investigate patterns of TCR occurrence. The study aimed to test whether cataloging public T cell receptors could reveal signatures of past pathogen exposure. Rather than using new phenotypic data, the later analysis identified candidate immune exposures from TCR beta sequences and from how often those sequences occurred across donors. To predict cytomegalovirus infection status, the study combined high-throughput TCR immunosequencing, statistical association of individual TCRs with disease status, and machine learning. An earlier analysis of several hundred of the donors applied high-throughput TCR beta sequencing to assess whether each TCR beta V gene segment acted as functional or pseudogenic. Donor age, sex, ethnicity and CMV serostatus were compiled together with the repertoire data. On average, roughly 240,000 unique TCR beta nucleotide sequences were sequenced per donor among roughly 430 genotyped donors of the cohort, with 15% to 20% of those sequences being non-productive. Both class I and class II loci were covered by HLA typing, at four-digit resolution. Study-wide conclusions, independent of this receptor: In a later analysis, more than 15,000 TCR beta sequences were associated with specific HLA alleles at a false discovery rate of 0.05. Most CMV-associated TCR beta chains appeared to be HLA-restricted in a later analysis, and the HLA associations seemed to be driven largely by CMV exposure. Broadly in line with IMGT annotations, most TCR beta V segments showed up in productive rearrangements about 87% or about 30% of the time in an earlier analysis of approximately 640 of the donors. Linkage disequilibrium might explain the correlated functional status among segregating V segments, but an unknown experimental factor could not be excluded. Cytomegalovirus status was reported to be diagnosed by the classifier with high specificity and sensitivity in both the original and validation cohorts. In vitro tests confirmed that three of the cytomegalovirus-associated TCR beta chains recognize cytomegalovirus antigens. The authors suggested that the approach could potentially be extended to other disease states and immunological phenotypes. Presence/absence analyses assumed roughly uniform sequencing depth across donors, an assumption that may not hold. Because counts were too low, 15 to 20 rarely observed V segments, including chromosome 9 orphons, were left out of the earlier analysis of about 500 of the donors. An association between a missense DCLRE1C variant and V-gene and J-gene trimming of TCR beta chains was found in a later genetic analysis and replicated in an independent cohort. In a later analysis, HLA-associated TCR beta chains were found to be more clonally expanded and to have lower generation probabilities than equally common non-associated chains. HLA typing was unavailable for some donors at each locus, so association tests used only the typed subset. While some public TCRs were present in many individuals, most TCR sequences turned up only very rarely across donors. Assigning TCR associations to individual alleles was difficult when HLA alleles, especially DR and DQ, strongly co-occurred. For the cohort, immune exposure information was limited to CMV serostatus. In a later analysis, the rate of TCR association differed among HLA loci, with DRB1 alleles having the most associated TCRs and HLA-C alleles having the fewest. A cluster of highly shared sequence variants was judged likely to represent a technical artifact of the sequencing pipeline. Because the 87-base-pair reads could not distinguish some IMGT-functional V segments, including TRBV6-2 and TRBV6-3, those segments were excluded. A later genetic analysis reported fewer N-insertions in productive TCRs among donors in an Asian-associated ancestry cluster than the roughly 700-donor mean. This cohort had only TCR beta chains sequenced, and the lack of alpha or paired-chain data limited which features could be detected. In a later analysis, several top co-occurrence clusters were reported to appear linked to parvovirus B19, influenza, CMV and Epstein-Barr virus. The study listed 150 to 200 TCR beta chains as associated with cytomegalovirus. A further reported finding was that TCR beta sequences accurately predicted the HLA-A and HLA-B alleles for most subjects in the first cohort.

Per the germline V gene, KGHSH is the CDR1 and LQKENI is the CDR2. The CDR3 has 15 amino acids, counting the end cysteine and phenylalanine. Kept here is only the CDR3 DNA, which spans 45 bases and is read in frame from base 1. At the junction V is shortened by 2 bases and J by 6 bases, with 13 bases in between. The cohort comprised some 700 healthy bone marrow donors. At the time of sampling, all cohort members were nominally healthy, though unrecorded immune exposures were likely present. The donor tested CMV seronegative and was one of the 352 seronegative cohort members. A peripheral blood sample was collected from each donor, and TCR beta sequencing was performed on peripheral blood mononuclear cells. Genomic DNA was extracted from the blood cell samples with the Qiagen DNeasy Blood Extraction Kit. A note on this clone: Its antigen is still unknown. One base away there is no much larger clone; base qualities are not given.

Receptors were amplified or captured by the immunoSEQ multiplex PCR assay. For the multiplex PCR, a mixture combining 60 forward primers for TCR Vbeta segments and 13 reverse primers for TCR Jbeta segments was used. The CDR3 region of rearranged TCR beta genes was amplified from genomic DNA by a multiplex PCR assay. On the Illumina HiSeq System, the amplified TCR beta libraries were sequenced as 87-base-pair reads. On the study's bioinformatics: Across the 666 repertoires, a later analysis counted approximately 83 million unique TCR beta chains, approximately 10 million of which were shared by at least two donors. Raw reads were error-corrected and collapsed into unique sequences with a nearest-neighbor algorithm that merged closely related sequences to remove PCR and sequencing errors. CDR3 sequences were aligned to IMGT reference sequences to assign V, D and J gene segments. For a sequence to be retained, a match of at least six nucleotides to both a V gene segment and a J gene segment was required. A rearrangement counted as productive if the CDR3 had no stop codons and remained in frame with V and J, and every other rearrangement counted as non-productive. Following IMGT convention, CDR3 was defined as the stretch from the second conserved V-encoded cysteine to the conserved J-encoded phenylalanine. The earlier analysis of more than 450 of the donors excluded sequences that lacked an unambiguous match to a single V gene segment. An earlier analysis of a few hundred of the donors called V segments functional above 56.7% productive rearrangements and segregating when the between-donor standard deviation exceeded 5%. To diagnose cytomegalovirus status from the catalog of TCR beta chain sequences, a statistical classification framework was built. In a later analysis, TCR nucleotide sequences were compared against IMGT/GENE-DB human TR gene sequences so that V and J genes could be assigned. The TCRdist pipeline was used in a later analysis to assign CDR3 sequences and most-parsimonious VDJ recombination scenarios. In a later analysis, each TCR beta chain was defined by its CDR3 amino acid sequence together with its V-gene family, and reads lacking a unique V-gene family were excluded. As a way to deal with suspected cross-contamination and a sequencing artifact, a later analysis dropped roughly 600 nucleotide sequences that were highly shared and had low generation probability. A later analysis calculated a clonal expansion index for each public chain from normalized within-repertoire ranks of inferred template counts. A later analysis computed generation probabilities with a VDJ recombination model fitted to out-of-frame rearrangements, and checked the results against IGoR. Hypergeometric tests were used in a later analysis to score TCR-TCR, TCR-HLA and TCR-CMV co-occurrence, with a repertoire-size bias correction applied to the TCR pairs. A later analysis estimated false discovery rates by permuting HLA or CMV assignments 20 times. In a later analysis, co-occurring TCRs were grouped using DBSCAN, with TCRdist sequence similarity added in when clustering inside HLA-allele-positive subsets. For co-occurrence clustering, repertoires with fewer than 30,000 or more than 120,000 public chains were excluded, along with five repertoires with anomalous nucleotide sharing. TCRdb limited this immuneACCESS table to in-frame rearrangements with V and J called. A share of clones is missing; checked studies link under half to unresolved V genes, and the rest is unexplained. V and J calls plus clone size are reproduced from that table; the DNA served to infer D and trimming. The sample profile shows some 160,000 clones; around 78% of them were found once. Of the sample, roughly 1.6% falls within the top ten clones.

The origin of this receptor is a man aged 40-55 years in good health and CMV-seronegative. Rearrangement joined TRBV18 to TRBJ1-4; the D region possibly corresponds to TRBD1 (6 bases align). The specimen sequenced was PBMCs. The DNA sequence is TGTGCCAGCTCACCAGCAGGGGCGCAGGATGAAAAACTGTTTTTT. It encodes CASSPAGAQDEKLFF. The full variable domain, with segments outside the CDR3 supplied by the reference TRBV18 and TRBJ1-4 proteins, appears as NAGVMQNPRHLVRRRGQEARLRCSPMKGHSHVYWYRQLPEEGLKFMVYLQKENIIDESGMPKERFSAEFPKEGPSILRIQQVVRGDSAAYFCASSPAGAQDEKLFFGSGTQLSVL.